Sequencing of this T cell receptor beta chain was carried out in a study of T cell repertoires in ileal Crohn's disease. For the study at large: All patients had surgery for stricturing (roughly 61%) or penetrating (about 40%) disease.

J gave up 8 bases and V 4 bases, and 13 bases lay outside the gene matches. The germline V gene encodes CDR1 MNHEY and CDR2 SMNVEV (reference sequence). This CDR3 is built from 16 residues. In the case of this clone: Its matching antigen is unknown.

General observations from the study: Mucosal expansions were suggested to be mainly CD8 T cells.

Per sample, about 480 nanograms of biopsy DNA were TCRB immunosequenced. Using immunoSEQ multiplex PCR, the repertoire was profiled, and TCRdb retains in-frame clones only, with some absent. The sample shows several thousand clones, around 80% of them seen only once. The sequencing input was ileal tissue. This sequence originates from an adult with Crohn's disease. The chain carries TRBV27 and TRBJ2-1; TRBD1 matches at 8 bases. CDR3 loop: CASSSPRTGYLDEQFF. The CDR3 DNA sequence: TGTGCCAGCAGTTCCCCTCGGACAGGGTATTTGGATGAGCAGTTCTTC.